The clone carrying this T cell receptor (beta chain) was seen a handful of times. Its antigen is still unknown. The data were taken from a study of cytomegalovirus exposure and HLA in healthy donors. Whole-study findings and limits: One cluster of highly shared sequence variants probably arose as a sequencing artifact.

The CDR3 spans 13 residues. Germline-derived CDR1 and CDR2 are MNHEY and SVGAGI. V dropped 6 bases and J dropped 5; count of bases not matched to a gene: 5. PCR involved 60 Vbeta and 13 Jbeta primers. Produced via immunoSEQ multiplex PCR; TCRdb's table is partial and in-frame only. Here the sample spans more than 95,000 clones, around 75% being singletons. The TCR sequence derives from a man aged 25 to 40 in good health and CMV-seronegative. Specimen: PBMCs. This chain connects TRBV6-5 to TRBJ2-3, with 7 bases fitting TRBD1. In DNA form, the CDR3 reads TGTGCCAGCAGGACAGGGTTCGGAGATACGCAGTATTTT. Its translation: CASRTGFGDTQYF.